The rows below give T cell receptor beta chains drawn from one sample of a study of molecular identifiers for immune sequencing clone quantification. TCRdb re-derived calls from the PCR reads in MiXCR, one entry per CDR3 protein. Here the sample spans some 320,000 distinct CDR3 sequences, around a fifth being singletons. Sequenced input: naive CD8+ T cells from blood, with Jurkat cell RNA spiked in. The receptors come from a human donor in good health. Some libraries in this study had Jurkat cell RNA spiked in. Both conserved end residues are part of each CDR3. A D gene is named only where the DNA matches it firmly.

TRBD1	TRBV29-1	CSVEDPRTGEKESAYNEQFF
-	TRBV4-2	CASSQGGLVVDQPQHF
-	TRBV11-2	CASSLDPGTSKYEQYF
TRBD1	TRBV12-3/TRBV12-4	CASSSPGQGLADTQYF
-	TRBV7-9	CASSLGRGDTQYF
-	TRBV7-3	CASIARVYSNQPQHF
-	TRBV9	CASSAENRLNTEAFF
-	TRBV20-1	CSARGMTDYEQYF
-	TRBV7-6	CAGSLAAGSTEAFF
-	TRBV6-6	CASSYLPSKDQPQHF
TRBD1	TRBV10-2	CATHPDRATDTQYF
TRBD1	TRBV6-2/TRBV6-3	CASSYLGQQSYEQYF
-	TRBV6-5	CASSYLAGTVLKRAGANVLTF
-	TRBV20-1	CSASPGPDSNQPQHF
-	TRBV20-1	CSASGDWRDTDTQYF
TRBD1	TRBV5-8	CASSPWVDRNYGYTF
-	TRBV4-3	CASSQERPMGPLAGELFF
TRBD1	TRBV20-1	CSAPFTGQVSSWAYEQYF
TRBD1	TRBV5-1	CASMAGDRADYYEQYF
-	TRBV13	CASSFMGPSTDTQYF
TRBD2	TRBV9	CASSVGGGSGDTQYF
TRBD1	TRBV6-1	CASHQIGTGHVSRYEQYF
-	TRBV4-3	CASSQDRSGSNQPQHF
TRBD2	TRBV6-6	CASNTLGGSGTETQYF
-	TRBV5-4	CASSPIAGQGPDTQYF
-	TRBV15	CATSSGDNQPQHF
TRBD1	TRBV12-3/TRBV12-4	CASSPGQGVDEELEKLFF
TRBD2	TRBV12-3/TRBV12-4	CASSEDPGGGKDTQYF
TRBD2	TRBV27	CASSPRLAGGSYREQYF
-	TRBV6-2/TRBV6-3	CASRPWPGSLEQYF
-	TRBV5-8	CASSLAVNEQFF
-	TRBV4-3	CASSQEEGYSYNEQFF
-	TRBV27	CASSSRGSYEQYF
TRBD2	TRBV7-9	CASSPGGSYGQYF
-	TRBV29-1	CSIPSGSTGTQYF
-	TRBV12-3/TRBV12-4	CASSLGQGMNTGELFF
TRBD1	TRBV20-1	CSARAPSTQTGGSFYEKLFF
TRBD2	TRBV29-1	CSVVQRGTGELFF
TRBD2	TRBV4-1	CASSQELSSGEETQYF
-	TRBV13	CASSLVFSHTEAFF
TRBD2	TRBV6-4	CAIPRGGYTDTQYF
-	TRBV11-2	CASSLVLDTQYF
-	TRBV7-9	CASSPRGFWTEAFF
-	TRBV3-1	CASSQDLRLDTQYF
-	TRBV7-2	CASSRQAPSGNTIYF
-	TRBV6-5	CAIKGVGTEAFF
-	TRBV6-2/TRBV6-3	CASSYVGLNQPQHF
-	TRBV30	CAWSASGWAEAFF
TRBD1	TRBV7-9	CASSLLQGDERYF
-	TRBV11-2	CASSSLEDYSGETQYF
TRBD2	TRBV28	CASKLLAGASGEQFF
TRBD1	TRBV5-8	CASSLGQGEGDTQYF
-	TRBV4-1	CASSQGGGVMNTEAFF
-	TRBV25-1	CASSGRVYNEQFF
-	TRBV7-9	CASSLGQAPGRQPQHF
-	TRBV11-2	CASSFGQGGEQFF
TRBD2	TRBV7-6	CASSLASSGATGELFF
TRBD1	TRBV4-1	CASSQDRGTGVAYGYTF
-	TRBV7-9	CASSLVGQGPGANVLTF